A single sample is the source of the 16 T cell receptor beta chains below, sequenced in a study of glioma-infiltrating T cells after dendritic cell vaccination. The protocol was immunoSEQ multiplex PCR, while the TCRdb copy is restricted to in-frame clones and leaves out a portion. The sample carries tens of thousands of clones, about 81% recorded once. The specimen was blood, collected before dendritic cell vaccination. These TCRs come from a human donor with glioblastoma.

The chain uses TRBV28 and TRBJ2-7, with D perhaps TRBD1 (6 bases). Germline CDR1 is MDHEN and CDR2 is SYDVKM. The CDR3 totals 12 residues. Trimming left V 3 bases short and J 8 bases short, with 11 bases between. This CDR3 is CASSFRTAQQYF. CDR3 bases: TGTGCCAGCAGTTTTAGGACAGCCCAGCAGTACTTC.

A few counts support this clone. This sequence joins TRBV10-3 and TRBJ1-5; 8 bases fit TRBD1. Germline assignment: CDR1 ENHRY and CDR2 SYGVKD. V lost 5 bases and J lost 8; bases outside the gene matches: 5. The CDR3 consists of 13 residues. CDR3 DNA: TGTGCCATCAGTCACCAGGGGGCAGAGCCCCAGCATTTT. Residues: CAISHQGAEPQHF.

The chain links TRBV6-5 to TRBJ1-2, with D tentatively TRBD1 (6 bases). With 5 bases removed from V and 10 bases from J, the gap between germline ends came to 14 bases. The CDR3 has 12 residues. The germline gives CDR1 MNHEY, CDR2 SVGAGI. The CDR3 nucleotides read TGTGCCAGCAGTACAGGGCTCAAAGACTACACCTTC. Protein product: CASSTGLKDYTF.

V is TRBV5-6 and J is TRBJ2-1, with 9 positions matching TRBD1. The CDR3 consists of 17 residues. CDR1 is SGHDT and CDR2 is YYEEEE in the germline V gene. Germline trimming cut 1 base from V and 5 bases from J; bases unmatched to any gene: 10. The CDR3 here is CASSLSPGQGTHNEQFF. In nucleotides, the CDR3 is TGTGCCAGCAGCTTGTCCCCGGGACAGGGAACTCACAATGAGCAGTTCTTC.

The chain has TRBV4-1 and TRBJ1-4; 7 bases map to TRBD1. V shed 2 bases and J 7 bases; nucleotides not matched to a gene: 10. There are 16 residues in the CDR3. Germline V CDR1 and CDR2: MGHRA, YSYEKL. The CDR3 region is CASSQRLNRGGEKLFF. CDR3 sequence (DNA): TGCGCCAGCAGCCAACGACTTAACAGGGGAGGTGAAAAACTGTTTTTT.

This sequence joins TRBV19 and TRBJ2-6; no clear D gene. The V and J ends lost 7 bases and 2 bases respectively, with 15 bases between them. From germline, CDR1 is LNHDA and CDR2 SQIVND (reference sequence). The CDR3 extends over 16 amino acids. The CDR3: CASTLSTPPGANVLTF. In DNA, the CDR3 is TGTGCCAGTACCCTTTCGACACCTCCTGGGGCCAACGTCCTGACTTTC.

This CDR3 reads CASSPDASGNTGELFF. The DNA of the CDR3 is TGTGCCAGCTCCCCGGACGCTAGCGGGAACACCGGGGAGCTGTTTTTT. The J gene is TRBJ2-2, the V gene TRBV18, with TRBD2 matching 7 bases. Germline V gene lookup returns CDR1 KGHSH and CDR2 LQKENI. The CDR3 is 16 amino acids. The J segment lost 1 base and the V segment lost 6 bases, leaving 8 bases of the junction unmatched.

The CDR3 spells CASSSPPGGNYNEQFF. CDR3 DNA sequence: TGTGCCAGCAGCTCCCCCCCCGGCGGGAATTACAATGAGCAGTTCTTC. The chain links TRBV7-2 to TRBJ2-1; D may be TRBD2 (6 bases). Trimming removed 4 bases from V and 4 bases from J, with 17 bases in between. The CDR3 extends over 16 amino acids. Germline V gene sequence: CDR1 SGHTA, CDR2 FQGNSA.

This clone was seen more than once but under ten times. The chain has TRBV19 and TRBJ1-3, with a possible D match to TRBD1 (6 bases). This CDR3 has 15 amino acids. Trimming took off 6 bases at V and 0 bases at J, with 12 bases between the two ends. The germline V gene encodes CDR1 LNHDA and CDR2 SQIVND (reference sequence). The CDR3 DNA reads TGTGCCAGTAGGGGACATGCCGACTCTGGAAACACCATATATTTT. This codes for CASRGHADSGNTIYF.

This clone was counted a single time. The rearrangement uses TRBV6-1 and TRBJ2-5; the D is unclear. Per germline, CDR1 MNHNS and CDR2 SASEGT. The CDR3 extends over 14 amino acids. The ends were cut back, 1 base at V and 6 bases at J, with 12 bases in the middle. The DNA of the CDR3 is TGTGCCAGCAGTGAAGGGCAGTCCAAACAGACCCAGTACTTC. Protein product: CASSEGQSKQTQYF.

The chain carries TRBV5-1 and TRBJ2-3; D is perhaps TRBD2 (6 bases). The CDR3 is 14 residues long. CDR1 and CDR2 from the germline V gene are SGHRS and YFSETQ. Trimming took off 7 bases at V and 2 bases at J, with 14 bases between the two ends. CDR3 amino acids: CASSTGLNTDTQYF. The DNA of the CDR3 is TGCGCCAGCTCAACGGGACTCAACACAGATACGCAGTATTTT.

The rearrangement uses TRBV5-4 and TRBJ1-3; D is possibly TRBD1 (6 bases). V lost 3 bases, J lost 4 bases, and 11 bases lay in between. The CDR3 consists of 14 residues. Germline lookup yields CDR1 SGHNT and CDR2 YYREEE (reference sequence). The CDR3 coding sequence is TGTGCCAGCAGCTCAAGGGGGGGCGGAAACACCATATATTTT. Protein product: CASSSRGGGNTIYF.

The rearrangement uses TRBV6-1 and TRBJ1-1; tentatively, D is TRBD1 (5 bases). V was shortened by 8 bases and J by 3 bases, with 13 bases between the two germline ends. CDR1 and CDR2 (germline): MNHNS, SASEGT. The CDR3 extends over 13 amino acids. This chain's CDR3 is CASHPGMHTEAFF. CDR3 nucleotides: TGTGCCAGCCATCCAGGGATGCACACTGAAGCTTTCTTT.

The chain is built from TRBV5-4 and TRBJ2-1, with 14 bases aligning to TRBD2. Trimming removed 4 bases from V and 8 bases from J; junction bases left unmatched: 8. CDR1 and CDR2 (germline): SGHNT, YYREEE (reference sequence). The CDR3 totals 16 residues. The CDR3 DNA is TGTGCCAGCAGCGCGACTAGCGGGGGGGCCGAGGATGAGCAGTTCTTC. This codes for CASSATSGGAEDEQFF.

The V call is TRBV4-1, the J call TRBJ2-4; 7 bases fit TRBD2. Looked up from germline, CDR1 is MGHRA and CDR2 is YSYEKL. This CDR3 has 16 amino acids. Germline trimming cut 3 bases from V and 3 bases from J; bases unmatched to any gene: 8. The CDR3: CASSHIVGGSKNIQYF. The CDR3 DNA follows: TGCGCCAGCAGCCACATTGTGGGAGGGAGCAAAAACATTCAGTACTTC.

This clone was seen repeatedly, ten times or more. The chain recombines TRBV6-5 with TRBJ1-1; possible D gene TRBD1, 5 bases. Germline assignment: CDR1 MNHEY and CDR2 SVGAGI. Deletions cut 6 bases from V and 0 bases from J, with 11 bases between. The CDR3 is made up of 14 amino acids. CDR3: CASRAGLVNTEAFF. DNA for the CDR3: TGTGCCAGCAGGGCGGGACTTGTGAACACTGAAGCTTTCTTT.